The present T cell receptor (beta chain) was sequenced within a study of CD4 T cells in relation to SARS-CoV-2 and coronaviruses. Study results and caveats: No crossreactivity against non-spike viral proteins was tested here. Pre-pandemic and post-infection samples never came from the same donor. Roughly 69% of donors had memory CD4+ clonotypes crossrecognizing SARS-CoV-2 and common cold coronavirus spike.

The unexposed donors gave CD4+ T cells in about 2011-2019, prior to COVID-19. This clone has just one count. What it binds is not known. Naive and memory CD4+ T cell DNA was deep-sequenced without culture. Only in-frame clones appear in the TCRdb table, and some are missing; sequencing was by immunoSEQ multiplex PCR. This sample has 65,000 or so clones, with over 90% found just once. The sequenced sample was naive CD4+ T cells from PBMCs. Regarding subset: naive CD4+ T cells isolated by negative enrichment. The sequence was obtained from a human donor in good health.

The chain's CDR3 is CAARGSGEVNEQFF. The CDR3 nucleotides are TGTGCCGCCCGGGGTAGCGGGGAGGTGAATGAGCAGTTCTTC. V gene TRBV6-6 combines with J gene TRBJ2-1, with 8 positions matching TRBD2. This CDR3 spans 14 amino acids. V trimming: 11 bases; J trimming: 7 bases; junction bases outside the gene matches: 13. Per germline, CDR1 MNHNY and CDR2 SVGAGI (reference sequence).